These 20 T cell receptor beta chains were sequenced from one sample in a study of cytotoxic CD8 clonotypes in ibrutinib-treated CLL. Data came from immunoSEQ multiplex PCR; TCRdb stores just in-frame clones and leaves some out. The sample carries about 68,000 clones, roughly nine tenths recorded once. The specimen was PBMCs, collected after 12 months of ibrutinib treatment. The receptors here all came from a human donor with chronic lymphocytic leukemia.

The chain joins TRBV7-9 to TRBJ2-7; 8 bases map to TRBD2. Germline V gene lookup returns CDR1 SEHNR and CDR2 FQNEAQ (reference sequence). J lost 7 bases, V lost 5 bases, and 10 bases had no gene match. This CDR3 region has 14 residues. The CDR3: CASSPDVAGTEQYF. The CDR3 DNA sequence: TGTGCCAGCAGCCCAGACGTAGCGGGAACTGAGCAGTACTTC.

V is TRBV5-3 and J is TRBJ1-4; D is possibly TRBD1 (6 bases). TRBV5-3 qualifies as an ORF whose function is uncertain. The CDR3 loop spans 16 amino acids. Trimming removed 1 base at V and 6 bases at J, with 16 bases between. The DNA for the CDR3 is TGTGCCAGAAGCTTGATAAGGGGGTCGAAATATGAAAAACTGTTTTTT. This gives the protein CARSLIRGSKYEKLFF.

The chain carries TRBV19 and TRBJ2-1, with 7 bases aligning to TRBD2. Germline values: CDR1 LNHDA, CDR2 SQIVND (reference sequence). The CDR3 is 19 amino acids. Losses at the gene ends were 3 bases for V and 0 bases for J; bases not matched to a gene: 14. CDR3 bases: TGTGCCAGTAGTATGACCTCCCAACTAGCGTCTAGCTCCTACAATGAGCAGTTCTTC. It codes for CASSMTSQLASSSYNEQFF.

The CDR3 reads CASSIDRAWVQAFF. The CDR3 nucleotides are TGTGCCAGCAGTATAGACAGGGCTTGGGTTCAAGCTTTCTTT. This chain joins TRBV2 and TRBJ1-1; 7 bases are a match to TRBD1. The CDR3 contains 14 residues. With V trimmed by 5 bases and J by 9 bases, 12 bases remained unmatched. Germline CDR1 is SNHLY and CDR2 is FYNNEI. The full variable domain, rest sourced from reference TRBV2 and TRBJ1-1, is EPEVTQTPSHQVTQMGQEVILRCVPISNHLYFYWYRQILGQKVEFLVSFYNNEISEKSEIFDDQFSVERPDGSNFTLKIRSTKLEDSAMYFCASSIDRAWVQAFFGQGTRLTVV.

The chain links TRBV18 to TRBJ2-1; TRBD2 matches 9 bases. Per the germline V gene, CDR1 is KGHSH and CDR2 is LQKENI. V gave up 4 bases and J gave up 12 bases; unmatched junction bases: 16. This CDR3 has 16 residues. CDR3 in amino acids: CASSRESGGRAFRQFF. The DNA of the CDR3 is TGTGCCAGCTCACGCGAATCCGGCGGGAGGGCCTTCAGGCAGTTCTTC.

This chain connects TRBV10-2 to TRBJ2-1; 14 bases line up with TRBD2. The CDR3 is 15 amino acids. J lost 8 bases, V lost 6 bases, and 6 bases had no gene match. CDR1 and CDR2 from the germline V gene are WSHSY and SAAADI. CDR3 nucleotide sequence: TGCGCCAGCAGGGGAGGGACTAGCGGGAGTGATGAGCAGTTCTTC. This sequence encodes CASRGGTSGSDEQFF.

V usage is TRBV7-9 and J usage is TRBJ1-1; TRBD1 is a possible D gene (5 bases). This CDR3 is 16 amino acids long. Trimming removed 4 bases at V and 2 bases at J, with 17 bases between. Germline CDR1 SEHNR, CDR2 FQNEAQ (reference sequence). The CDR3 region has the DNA TGTGCCAGCAGCTCCCCAGGAGATAGGGGAAACACTGAAGCTTTCTTT. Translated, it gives CASSSPGDRGNTEAFF.

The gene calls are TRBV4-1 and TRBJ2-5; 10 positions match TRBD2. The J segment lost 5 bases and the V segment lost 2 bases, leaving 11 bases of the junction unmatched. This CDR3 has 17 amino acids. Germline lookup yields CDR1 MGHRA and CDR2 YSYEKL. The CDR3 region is CASSQPGLAEGWETQYF. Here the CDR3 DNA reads TGCGCCAGCAGCCAACCAGGACTAGCGGAGGGGTGGGAGACCCAGTACTTC.

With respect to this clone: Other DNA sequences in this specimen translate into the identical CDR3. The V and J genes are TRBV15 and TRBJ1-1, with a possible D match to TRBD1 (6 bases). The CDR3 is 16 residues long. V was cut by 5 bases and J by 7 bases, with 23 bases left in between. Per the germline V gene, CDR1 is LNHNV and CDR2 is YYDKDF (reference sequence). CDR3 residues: CATSGQRYPLTGEAFF. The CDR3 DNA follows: TGTGCCACCAGCGGTCAGAGATATCCCTTGACAGGTGAAGCTTTCTTT.

DNA for the CDR3: TGTGCCAGCAGCTGGACAGGCAATCAGCCCCAGCATTTT. Protein sequence: CASSWTGNQPQHF. The chain has TRBV28 and TRBJ1-5; maybe TRBD1 (6 bases). The CDR3 consists of 13 residues. V dropped 6 bases and J dropped 2 bases, with 8 bases sitting between them. Looked up from germline, CDR1 is MDHEN and CDR2 is SYDVKM.

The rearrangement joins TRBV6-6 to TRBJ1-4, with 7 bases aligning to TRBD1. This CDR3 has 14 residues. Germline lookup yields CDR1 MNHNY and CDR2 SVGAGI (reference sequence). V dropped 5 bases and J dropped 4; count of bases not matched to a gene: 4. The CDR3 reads CASSRDRLNEKLFF. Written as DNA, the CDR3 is TGTGCCAGCAGTCGGGACAGACTTAATGAAAAACTGTTTTTT.

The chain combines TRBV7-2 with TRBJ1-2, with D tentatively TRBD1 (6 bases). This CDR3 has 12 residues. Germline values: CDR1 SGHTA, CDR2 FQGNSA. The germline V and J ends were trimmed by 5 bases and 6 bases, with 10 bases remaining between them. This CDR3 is CASSVRQDGYTF. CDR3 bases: TGTGCCAGCAGCGTACGACAGGATGGCTACACCTTC.

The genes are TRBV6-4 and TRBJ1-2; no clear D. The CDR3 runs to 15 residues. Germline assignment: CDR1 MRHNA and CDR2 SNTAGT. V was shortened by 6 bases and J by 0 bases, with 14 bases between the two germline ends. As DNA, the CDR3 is TGTGCCAGCAGGGCTGACACCTACCCTAACTATGGCTACACCTTC. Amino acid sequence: CASRADTYPNYGYTF.

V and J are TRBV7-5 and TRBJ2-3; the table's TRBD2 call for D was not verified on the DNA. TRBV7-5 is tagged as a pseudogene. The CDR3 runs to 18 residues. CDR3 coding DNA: TGTGTCAGAAGCTTAAGTATTAGGCGGGAGGGCCGTACAGATACGCAGTATTTT. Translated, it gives CVRSLSIRREGRTDTQYF.

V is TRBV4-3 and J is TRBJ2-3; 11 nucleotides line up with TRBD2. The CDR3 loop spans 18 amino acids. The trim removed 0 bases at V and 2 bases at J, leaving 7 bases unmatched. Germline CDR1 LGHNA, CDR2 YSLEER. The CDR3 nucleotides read TGCGCCAGCAGCCAAGAGACGGGACTAGCGGACACCACAGATACGCAGTATTTT. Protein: CASSQETGLADTTDTQYF.

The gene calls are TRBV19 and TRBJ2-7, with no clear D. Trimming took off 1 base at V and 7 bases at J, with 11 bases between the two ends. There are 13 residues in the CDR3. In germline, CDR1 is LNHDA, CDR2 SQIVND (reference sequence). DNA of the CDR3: TGTGCCAGTAGTATAGGTCACGGAGTGGAGCAGTACTTC. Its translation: CASSIGHGVEQYF.

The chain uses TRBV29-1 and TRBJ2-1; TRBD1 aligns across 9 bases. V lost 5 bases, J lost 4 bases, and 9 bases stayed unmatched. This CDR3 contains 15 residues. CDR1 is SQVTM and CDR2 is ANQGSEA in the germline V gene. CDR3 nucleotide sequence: TGCAGCGTTCTTACCGGACAGGGGCTTTACAATGAGCAGTTCTTC. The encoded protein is CSVLTGQGLYNEQFF.

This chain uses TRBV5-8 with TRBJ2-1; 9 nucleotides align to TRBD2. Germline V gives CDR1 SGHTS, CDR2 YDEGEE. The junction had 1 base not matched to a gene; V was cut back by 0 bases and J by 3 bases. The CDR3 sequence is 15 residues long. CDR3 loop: CASSLGLADYNEQFF. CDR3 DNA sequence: TGTGCCAGCAGCTTGGGACTAGCGGACTACAATGAGCAGTTCTTC. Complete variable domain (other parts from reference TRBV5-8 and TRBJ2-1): EAGVTQSPTHLIKTRGQQATLRCSPISGHTSVYWYQQALGLGLQFLLWYDEGEERNRGNFPPRFSGRQFPNYSSELNVNALELEDSALYLCASSLGLADYNEQFFGPGTRLTVL.

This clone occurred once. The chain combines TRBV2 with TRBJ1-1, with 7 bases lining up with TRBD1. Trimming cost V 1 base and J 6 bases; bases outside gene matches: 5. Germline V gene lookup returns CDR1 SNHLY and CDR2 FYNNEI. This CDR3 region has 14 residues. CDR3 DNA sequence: TGTGCCAGCAGTGAAGGTCAGGGGGTGGCTGAAGCTTTCTTT. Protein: CASSEGQGVAEAFF.

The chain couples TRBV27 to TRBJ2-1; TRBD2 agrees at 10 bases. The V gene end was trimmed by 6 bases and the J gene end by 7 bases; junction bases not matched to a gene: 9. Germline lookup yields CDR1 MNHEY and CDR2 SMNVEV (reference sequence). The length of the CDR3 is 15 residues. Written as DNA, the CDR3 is TGTGCCAGCAGGCCAGGACTAGCGGCTGATAATGAGCAGTTCTTC. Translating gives CASRPGLAADNEQFF.